This T cell receptor (beta chain) is from a study of CD8 T cells in Susac syndrome. The RNA, about 0.45 to 1 ug, was put through reverse transcription using random hexamers. Coverage of TCR beta CDR3 amplification by immunoSEQ multiplex PCR extended to 54 Vbeta and 13 Jbeta. From the immunoSEQ multiplex PCR reads, TCRdb called clonotypes with MiXCR, one entry per CDR3 protein. Among 71,000 or so distinct CDR3 sequences listed, over 95% were seen once. The CDR3 consists of 14 residues. The V gene's germline CDR1 is SGHTA and CDR2 FQGNSA. V shed 5 bases and J shed 7 bases, with 16 bases lying between them. Multiple sclerosis controls were treatment-naive patients with stable or active relapsing-remitting disease. Negative isolation was used for CD8+ and CD4+ T cells and FACS enrichment for TEMRA cells.

The sequenced material came from CD4+ T cells from PBMCs. The sequence was collected from a human donor with multiple sclerosis. V gene TRBV7-2 combines with J gene TRBJ2-3, with D perhaps TRBD1 (7 bases). CDR3: CASSPQGGLNTQYF. The CDR3 DNA sequence: TGTGCCAGCAGCCCGCAGGGGGGTCTGAATACGCAGTATTTT.